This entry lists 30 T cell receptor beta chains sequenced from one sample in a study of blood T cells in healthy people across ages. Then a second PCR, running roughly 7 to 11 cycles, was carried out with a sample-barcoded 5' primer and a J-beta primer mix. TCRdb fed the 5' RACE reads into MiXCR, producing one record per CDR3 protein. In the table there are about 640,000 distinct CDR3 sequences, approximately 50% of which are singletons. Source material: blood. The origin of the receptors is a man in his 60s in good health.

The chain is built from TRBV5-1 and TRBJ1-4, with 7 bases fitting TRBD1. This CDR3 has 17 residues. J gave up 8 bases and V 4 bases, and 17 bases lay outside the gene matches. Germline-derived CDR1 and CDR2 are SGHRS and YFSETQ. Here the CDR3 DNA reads TGCGCCAGCAGCCTCGGCCGAACAGGGGAGGGGGCCGAAAAACTGTTTTTT. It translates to CASSLGRTGEGAEKLFF.

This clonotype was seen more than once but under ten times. CDR3 protein: CASVHRERGYTF. CDR3 bases: TGTGCCAGCGTCCATCGGGAGAGGGGCTACACCTTC. The chain has TRBV2 and TRBJ1-2, with D hard to call. The CDR3 sequence is 12 residues long. V shed 8 bases and J shed 8 bases, with 15 bases lying between them. CDR1 is SNHLY, CDR2 FYNNEI, per germline.

CDR3 DNA: TGCAGTGCTAGCGAGACTAACTATGGCTACACCTTC. Protein sequence: CSASETNYGYTF. The chain is built from TRBV20-1 and TRBJ1-2; D unclear. The CDR3 has 12 amino acids. The germline gives CDR1 DFQATT, CDR2 SNEGSKA (reference sequence). Trimming shortened V by 3 bases and J by 0 bases, and 5 bases separated the two germline ends.

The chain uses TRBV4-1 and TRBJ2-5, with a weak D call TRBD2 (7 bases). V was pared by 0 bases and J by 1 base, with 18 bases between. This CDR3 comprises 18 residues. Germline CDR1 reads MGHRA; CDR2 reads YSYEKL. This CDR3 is CASSQEGGGWGGQETQYF. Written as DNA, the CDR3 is TGCGCCAGCAGCCAAGAGGGAGGGGGTTGGGGTGGCCAAGAGACCCAGTACTTC.

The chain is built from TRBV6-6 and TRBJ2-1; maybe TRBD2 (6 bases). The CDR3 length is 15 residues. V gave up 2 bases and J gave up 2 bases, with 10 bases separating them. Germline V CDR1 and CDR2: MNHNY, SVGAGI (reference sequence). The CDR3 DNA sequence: TGTGCCAGCAGTTACGAAGGCGGGGCCTACAATGAGCAGTTCTTC. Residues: CASSYEGGAYNEQFF.

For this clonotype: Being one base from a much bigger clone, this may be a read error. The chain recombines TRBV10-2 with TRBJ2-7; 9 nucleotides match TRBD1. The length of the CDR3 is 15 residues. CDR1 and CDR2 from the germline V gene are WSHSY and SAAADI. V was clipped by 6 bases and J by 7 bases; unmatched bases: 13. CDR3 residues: CASRADRGSYNEQYF. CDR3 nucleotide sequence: TGCGCCAGCAGGGCAGACAGGGGGTCCTACAATGAGCAGTACTTC.

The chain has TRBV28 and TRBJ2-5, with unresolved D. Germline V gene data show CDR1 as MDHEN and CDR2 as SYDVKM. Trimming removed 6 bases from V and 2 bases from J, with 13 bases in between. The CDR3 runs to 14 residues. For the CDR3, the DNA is TGTGCCAGCAGGGGTGGGGTGACGCAAGAGACCCAGTACTTC. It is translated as CASRGGVTQETQYF.

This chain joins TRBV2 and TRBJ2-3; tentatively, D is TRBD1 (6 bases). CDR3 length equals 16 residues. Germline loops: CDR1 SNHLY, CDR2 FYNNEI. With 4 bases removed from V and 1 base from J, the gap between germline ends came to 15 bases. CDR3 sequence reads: CASSGGQTWGTDTQYF. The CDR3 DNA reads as TGTGCCAGCAGTGGAGGACAGACCTGGGGCACAGATACGCAGTATTTT.

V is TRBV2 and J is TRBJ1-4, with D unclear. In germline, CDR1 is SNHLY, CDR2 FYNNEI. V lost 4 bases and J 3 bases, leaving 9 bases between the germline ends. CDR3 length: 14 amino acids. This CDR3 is CASSVVGANEKLFF. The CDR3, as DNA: TGTGCCAGCAGTGTTGTCGGAGCTAATGAAAAACTGTTTTTT. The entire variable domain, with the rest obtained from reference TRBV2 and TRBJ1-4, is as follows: EPEVTQTPSHQVTQMGQEVILRCVPISNHLYFYWYRQILGQKVEFLVSFYNNEISEKSEIFDDQFSVERPDGSNFTLKIRSTKLEDSAMYFCASSVVGANEKLFFGSGTQLSVL.

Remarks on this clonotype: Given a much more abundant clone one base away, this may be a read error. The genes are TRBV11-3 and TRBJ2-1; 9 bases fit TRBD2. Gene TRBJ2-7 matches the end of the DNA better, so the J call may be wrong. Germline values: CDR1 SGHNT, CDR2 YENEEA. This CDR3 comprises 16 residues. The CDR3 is CASSLNSGGGYNEQYF. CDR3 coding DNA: TGTGCCAGCAGCTTAAATAGCGGGGGAGGATACAATGAGCAGTACTTC.

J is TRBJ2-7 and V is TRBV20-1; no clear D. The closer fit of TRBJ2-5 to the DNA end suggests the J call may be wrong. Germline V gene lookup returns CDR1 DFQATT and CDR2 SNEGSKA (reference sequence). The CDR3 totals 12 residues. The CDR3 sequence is CSASGEVETQYF. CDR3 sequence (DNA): TGCAGTGCTAGTGGTGAGGTAGAGACCCAGTACTTC.

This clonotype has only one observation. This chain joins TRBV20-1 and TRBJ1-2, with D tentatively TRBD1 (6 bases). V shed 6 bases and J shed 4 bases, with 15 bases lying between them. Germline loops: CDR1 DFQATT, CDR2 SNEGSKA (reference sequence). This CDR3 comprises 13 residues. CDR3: CSAPGQSPYGYTF. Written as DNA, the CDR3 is TGCAGTGCACCCGGACAGTCACCCTATGGCTACACCTTC.

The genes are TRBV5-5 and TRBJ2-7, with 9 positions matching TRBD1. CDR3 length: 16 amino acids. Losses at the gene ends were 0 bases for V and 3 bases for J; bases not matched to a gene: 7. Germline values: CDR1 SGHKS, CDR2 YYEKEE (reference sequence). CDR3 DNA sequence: TGTGCCAGCAGCTTGGGGCCGGGACAGGGAATCTACGAGCAGTACTTC. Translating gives CASSLGPGQGIYEQYF. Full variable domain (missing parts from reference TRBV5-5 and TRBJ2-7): DAGVTQSPTHLIKTRGQQVTLRCSPISGHKSVSWYQQVLGQGPQFIFQYYEKEERGRGNFPDRFSARQFPNYSSELNVNALLLGDSALYLCASSLGPGQGIYEQYFGPGTRLTVT.

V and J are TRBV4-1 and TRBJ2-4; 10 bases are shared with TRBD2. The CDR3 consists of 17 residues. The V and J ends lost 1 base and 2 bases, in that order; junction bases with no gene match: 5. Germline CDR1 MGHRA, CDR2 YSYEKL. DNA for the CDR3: TGCGCCAGCAGCCAAGGGAGTAGCGGGGGGACCAAAAACATTCAGTACTTC. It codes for CASSQGSSGGTKNIQYF.

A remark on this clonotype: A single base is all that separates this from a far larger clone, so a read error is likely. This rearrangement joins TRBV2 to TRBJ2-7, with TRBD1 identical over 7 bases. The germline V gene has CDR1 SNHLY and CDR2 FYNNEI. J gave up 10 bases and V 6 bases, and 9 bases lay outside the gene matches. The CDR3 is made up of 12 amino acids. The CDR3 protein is CASSPGGENQYF. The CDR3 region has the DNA TGTGCCAGCAGCCCAGGGGGAGAGAACCAGTACTTC.

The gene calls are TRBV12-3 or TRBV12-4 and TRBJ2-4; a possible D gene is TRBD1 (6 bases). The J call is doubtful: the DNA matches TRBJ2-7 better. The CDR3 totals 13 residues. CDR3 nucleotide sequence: TGTGCCAGCAGTGCCACAGGGTTGGACGAGCAGTACTTC. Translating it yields CASSATGLDEQYF.

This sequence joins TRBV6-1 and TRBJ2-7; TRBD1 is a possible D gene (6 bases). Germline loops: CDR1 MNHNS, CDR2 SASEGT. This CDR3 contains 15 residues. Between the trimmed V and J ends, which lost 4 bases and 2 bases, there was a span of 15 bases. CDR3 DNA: TGTGCCAGCAGTGGTAACAGGGTAAGCGCCTACGAGCAGTACTTC. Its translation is CASSGNRVSAYEQYF.

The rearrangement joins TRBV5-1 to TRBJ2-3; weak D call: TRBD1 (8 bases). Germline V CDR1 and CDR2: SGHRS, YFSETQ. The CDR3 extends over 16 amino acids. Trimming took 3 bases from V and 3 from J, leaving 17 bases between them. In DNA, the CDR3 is TGCGCCAGCAGCTCCGGGGGGACAGGTGGGACAGATACGCAGTATTTT. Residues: CASSSGGTGGTDTQYF.

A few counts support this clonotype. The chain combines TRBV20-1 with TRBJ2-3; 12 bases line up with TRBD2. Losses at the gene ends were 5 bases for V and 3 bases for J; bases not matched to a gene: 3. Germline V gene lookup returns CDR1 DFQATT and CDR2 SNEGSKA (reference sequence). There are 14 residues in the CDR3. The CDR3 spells CSALAGGRTDTQYF. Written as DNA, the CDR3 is TGCAGTGCTCTAGCGGGGGGGCGTACAGATACGCAGTATTTT.

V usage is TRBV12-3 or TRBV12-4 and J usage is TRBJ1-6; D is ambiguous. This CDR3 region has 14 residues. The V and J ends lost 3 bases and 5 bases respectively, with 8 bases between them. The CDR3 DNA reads TGTGCCAGCAGTTTGTGGAAAGATAATTCACCCCTCCACTTT. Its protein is CASSLWKDNSPLHF.

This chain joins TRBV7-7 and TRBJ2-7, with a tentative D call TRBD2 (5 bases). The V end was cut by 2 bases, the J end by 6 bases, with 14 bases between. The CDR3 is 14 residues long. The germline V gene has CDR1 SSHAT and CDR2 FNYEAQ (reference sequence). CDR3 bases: TGTGCCAGCAGCTTAAGAGGGTTATTCACCGAGCAGTACTTC. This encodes CASSLRGLFTEQYF.

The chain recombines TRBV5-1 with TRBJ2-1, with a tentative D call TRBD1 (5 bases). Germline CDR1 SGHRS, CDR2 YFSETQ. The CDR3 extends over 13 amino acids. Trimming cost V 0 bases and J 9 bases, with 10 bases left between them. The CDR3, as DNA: TGCGCCAGCAGCTTGGTAGCAGGGCCTGAGCAGTTCTTC. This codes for CASSLVAGPEQFF.

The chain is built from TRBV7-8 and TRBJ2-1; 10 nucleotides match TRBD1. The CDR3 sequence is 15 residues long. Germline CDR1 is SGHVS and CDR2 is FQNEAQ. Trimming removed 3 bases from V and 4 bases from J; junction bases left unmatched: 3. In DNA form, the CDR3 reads TGTGCCAGCAGCTTCCGGGACAGGGGATACAATGAGCAGTTCTTC. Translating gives CASSFRDRGYNEQFF. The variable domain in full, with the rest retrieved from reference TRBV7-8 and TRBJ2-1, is GAGVSQSPRYKVAKRGQDVALRCDPISGHVSLFWYQQALGQGPEFLTYFQNEAQLDKSGLPSDRFFAERPEGSVSTLKIQRTQQEDSAVYLCASSFRDRGYNEQFFGPGTRLTVL.

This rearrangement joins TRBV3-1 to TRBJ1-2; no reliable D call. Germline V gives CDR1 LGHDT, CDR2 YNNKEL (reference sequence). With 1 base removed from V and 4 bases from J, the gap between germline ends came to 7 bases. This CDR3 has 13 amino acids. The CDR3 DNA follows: TGTGCCAGCAGCCAAGTGAACGGCTATGGCTACACCTTC. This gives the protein CASSQVNGYGYTF.

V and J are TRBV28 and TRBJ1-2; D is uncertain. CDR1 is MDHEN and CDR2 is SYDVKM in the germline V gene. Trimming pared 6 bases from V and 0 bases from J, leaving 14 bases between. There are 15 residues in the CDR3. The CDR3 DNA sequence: TGTGCCAGCAGATTCCCGTCCGGGTCTAACTATGGCTACACCTTC. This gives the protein CASRFPSGSNYGYTF.

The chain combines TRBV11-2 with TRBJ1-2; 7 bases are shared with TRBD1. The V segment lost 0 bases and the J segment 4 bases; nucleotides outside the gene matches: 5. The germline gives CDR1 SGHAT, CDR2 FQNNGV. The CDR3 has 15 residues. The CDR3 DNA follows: TGTGCCAGCAGCTTAGACCCTGGGACAGCCTATGGCTACACCTTC. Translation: CASSLDPGTAYGYTF.

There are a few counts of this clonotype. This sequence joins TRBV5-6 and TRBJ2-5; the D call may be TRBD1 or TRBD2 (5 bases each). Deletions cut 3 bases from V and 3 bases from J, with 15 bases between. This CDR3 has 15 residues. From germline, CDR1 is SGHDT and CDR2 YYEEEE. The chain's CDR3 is CASSSDFGAKETQYF. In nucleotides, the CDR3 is TGTGCCAGCAGCTCTGACTTCGGGGCTAAAGAGACCCAGTACTTC.

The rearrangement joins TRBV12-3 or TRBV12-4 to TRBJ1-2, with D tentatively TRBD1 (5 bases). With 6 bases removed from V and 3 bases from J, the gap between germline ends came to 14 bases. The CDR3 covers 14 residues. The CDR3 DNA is TGTGCCAGCAGGGGACGAAGGGGAGACTATGGCTACACCTTC. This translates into CASRGRRGDYGYTF.

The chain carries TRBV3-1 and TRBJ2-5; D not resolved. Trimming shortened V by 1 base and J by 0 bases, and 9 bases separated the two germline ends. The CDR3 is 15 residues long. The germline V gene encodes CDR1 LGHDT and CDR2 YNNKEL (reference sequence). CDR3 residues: CASSQGADYQETQYF. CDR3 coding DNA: TGTGCCAGCAGCCAAGGGGCAGATTACCAAGAGACCCAGTACTTC.

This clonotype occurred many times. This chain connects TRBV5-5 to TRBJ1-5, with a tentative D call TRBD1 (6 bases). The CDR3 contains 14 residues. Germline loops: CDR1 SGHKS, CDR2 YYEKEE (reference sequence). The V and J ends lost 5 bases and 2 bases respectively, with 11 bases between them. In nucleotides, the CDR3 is TGTGCCAGCAGGCCAGGGGTGGGCAATCAGCCCCAGCATTTT. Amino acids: CASRPGVGNQPQHF.